A single T cell receptor (beta chain) is shown here with its context. The antigen is undetermined. RNA extraction and reverse transcription yielded cDNA as sequencing template. Generated by immunoSEQ multiplex PCR, the TCRdb table keeps only in-frame clones and is missing some. The sample lists 40,000 to 50,000 clones; about two thirds were seen once. The data originate from a study of CD8+ T cells in alopecia areata. Indicated treatment: oral pan-JAK inhibitor, 5-10 mg twice daily. From alopecia areata patients, lesional scalp punch biopsies and peripheral blood were collected. Sorting of CD4+ and CD8+ T cells was performed on PBMCs. The V end was cut by 0 bases, the J end by 3 bases, with 9 bases between. This CDR3 contains 14 residues. Germline CDR1 ENHRY, CDR2 SYGVKD. Whole-study results and caveats: Persistence during tofacitinib was seen for many expanded lesional clones in scalp and blood. Sequence data from scalp samples additionally include resident alphabeta T cells of normal skin.

The chain is built from TRBV10-3 and TRBJ2-7; maybe TRBD1 (6 bases). This TCR came from a human donor with alopecia areata. Material: CD8+ T cells sorted from blood, obtained at week 4, from a patient treated with tofacitinib. CDR3 sequence reads: CAISESIGGYEQYF. Here the CDR3 DNA reads TGTGCCATCAGTGAGTCTATAGGGGGCTACGAGCAGTACTTC.